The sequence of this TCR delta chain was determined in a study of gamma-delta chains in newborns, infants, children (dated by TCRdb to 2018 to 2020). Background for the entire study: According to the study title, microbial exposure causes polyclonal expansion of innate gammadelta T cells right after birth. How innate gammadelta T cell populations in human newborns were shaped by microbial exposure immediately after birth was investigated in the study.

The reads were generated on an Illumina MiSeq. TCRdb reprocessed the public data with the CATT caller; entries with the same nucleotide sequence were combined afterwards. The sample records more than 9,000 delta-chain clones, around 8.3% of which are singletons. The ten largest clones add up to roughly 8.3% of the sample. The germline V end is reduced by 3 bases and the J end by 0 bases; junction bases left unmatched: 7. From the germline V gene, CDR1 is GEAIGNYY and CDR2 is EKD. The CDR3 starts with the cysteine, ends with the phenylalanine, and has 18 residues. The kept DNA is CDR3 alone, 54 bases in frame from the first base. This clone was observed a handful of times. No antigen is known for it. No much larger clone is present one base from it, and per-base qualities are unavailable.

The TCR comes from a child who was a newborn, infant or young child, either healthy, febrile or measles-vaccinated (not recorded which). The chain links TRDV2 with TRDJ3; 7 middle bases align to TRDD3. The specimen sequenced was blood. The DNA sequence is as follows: TGTGCCTGTGACCTTATACTGGGGATCTCCTGGGACACCCGACAGATGTTTTTC. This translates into CACDLILGISWDTRQMFF.